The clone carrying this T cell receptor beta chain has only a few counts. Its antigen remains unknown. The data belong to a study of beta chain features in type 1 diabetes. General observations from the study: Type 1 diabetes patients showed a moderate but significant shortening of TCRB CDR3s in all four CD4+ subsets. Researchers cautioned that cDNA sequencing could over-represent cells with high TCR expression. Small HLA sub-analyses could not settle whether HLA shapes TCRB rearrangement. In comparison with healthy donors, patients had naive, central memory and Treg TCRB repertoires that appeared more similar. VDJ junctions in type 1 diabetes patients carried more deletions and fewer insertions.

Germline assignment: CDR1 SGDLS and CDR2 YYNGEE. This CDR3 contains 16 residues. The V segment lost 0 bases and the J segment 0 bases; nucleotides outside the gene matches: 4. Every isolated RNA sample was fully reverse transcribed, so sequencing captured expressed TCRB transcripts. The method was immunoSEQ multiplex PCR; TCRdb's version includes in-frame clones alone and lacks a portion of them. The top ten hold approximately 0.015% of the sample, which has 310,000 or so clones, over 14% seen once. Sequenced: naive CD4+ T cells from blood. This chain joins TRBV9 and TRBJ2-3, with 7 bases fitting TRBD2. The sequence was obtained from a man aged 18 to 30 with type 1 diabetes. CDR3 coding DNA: TGTGCCAGCAGCGTAGATTCTAGCGGTAGCACAGATACGCAGTATTTT. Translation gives CASSVDSSGSTDTQYF.